This T cell receptor beta chain was sequenced during a study of T cell responses to AZD1222 COVID-19 vaccine. The method was immunoSEQ multiplex PCR; TCRdb's version includes in-frame clones alone and lacks a portion of them. The sample lists 150,000 or so clones; 90% to 95% were seen once. The sample holds one count of this clone. As yet, its antigen is unknown. Study outcomes and limitations: Reports say nearly half of spike-specific TCRs go after unmutated variant regions. There were mostly white British donors and more females than males, and clonal diversity was possibly underestimated. AZD1222 recipients seropositive at baseline numbered only 5 or 6. Two AZD1222 doses significantly raised spike-specific TCR breadth and depth over controls.

The germline V and J ends were trimmed by 0 bases and 0 bases, with 15 bases remaining between them. The length of the CDR3 is 18 residues. Germline V gene data show CDR1 as MGHRA and CDR2 as YSYEKL. The chain uses TRBV4-1 and TRBJ2-1; tentatively, D is TRBD2 (6 bases). The sequences come from peripheral blood, collected on day 0 of AZD1222 vaccination. The TCR comes from an adult in good health. The CDR3 nucleotides read TGCGCCAGCAGCCAAGAGCCCTTTGGGGGGAGCTCCTACAATGAGCAGTTCTTC. It codes for CASSQEPFGGSSYNEQFF.